This T cell receptor beta chain was obtained from a study of technical replicates of blood from a handful of donors. Here immunoSEQ multiplex PCR was the method, and the copy in TCRdb shows in-frame clones only, minus some. The repertoire holds fewer than 65,000 clones, more than 75% seen once, with around 5.2% in the top ten. The CDR3 contains 14 residues. Germline CDR1 is MNHNS and CDR2 is SASEGT. Trimming took off 5 bases at V and 4 bases at J, with 14 bases between the two ends. The TCR comes from a human donor in good health. Some clones in this sample may be carry-over from other donors' samples. Sequenced sample: PBMCs. The rearrangement links TRBV6-1 to TRBJ1-1, with a tentative D call TRBD1 (5 bases). The CDR3 loop is CASSSGGTGTEAFF. In DNA form, the CDR3 reads TGTGCCAGCAGTAGTGGGGGGACCGGCACTGAAGCTTTCTTT.